This T cell receptor beta chain was captured by sequencing in a study of molecular identifiers for immune sequencing clone quantification. On the study more broadly: The replicate experiment used RNA from 20,000 or 100,000 naive CD8 cells. This RNA was split into five aliquots, and four of them were sequenced.

Sorting isolated naive CD8 T cells as CD8+CD4-CCR7+CD45RA+ events. Comment on this clonotype: Its cognate antigen is unknown.

Overall study findings and caveats: Barcode sharing among identical TCR molecules could make large clones appear smaller. Whereas clones above 20 RNA copies held under 1% of naive-cell molecules, they held over 98% of effector molecules.

From the PCR reads, TCRdb called clonotypes with MiXCR, one entry per CDR3 protein. The table records just under 650,000 distinct CDR3 sequences, about 20% of them present only once. The clonotype comes from a human donor in good health. Some libraries in this study had Jurkat cell RNA spiked in. Sequencing was performed on naive CD8+ T cells from blood, with Jurkat cell RNA spiked in. Noted subset: FACS-sorted CD8+CD4-CCR7+CD45RA+ naive T cells.

The CDR3 DNA reads TGTGCCAGTAGTAGCCTCGCGGTCAATGAGCAGTTCTTC. Amino acids: CASSSLAVNEQFF. V and J are TRBV19 and TRBJ2-1; no clear D gene. CDR1 is LNHDA, CDR2 SQIVND, per germline (reference sequence). This CDR3 comprises 13 residues. V lost 4 bases, J lost 6 bases, and 10 bases lay in between.